This T cell receptor beta chain was found in a study of human T cells and chemical hapten exposure. One entry per CDR3 protein results from TCRdb running MiXCR on the RACE reads. The sample holds some 250,000 distinct CDR3 sequences; approximately 8% are singletons and the top ten take 0.9% to 1.5%. This clonotype was observed at least ten times. Germline CDR1 ENHRY, CDR2 SYGVKD. V was trimmed by 0 bases and J by 2 bases, leaving 11 bases between them. This CDR3 is built from 15 residues. Stated time point: pre-sensitization, week 0. The treatment denotes: therapeutic diphenylcyclopropenone sensitization with weekly scalp DPC.

The sequence derives from a man aged 18-30 years with alopecia areata. Some clones in this sample may be carry-over from other donors' samples. The chain uses TRBV10-3 and TRBJ2-7; TRBD2 is a possible D gene (5 bases). The sequencing here drew on whole blood, taken in connection with sensitization to the hapten diphenylcyclopropenone (DPC). CDR3: CAISESDGDPYEQYF. For the CDR3, the DNA is TGTGCCATCAGTGAGTCGGACGGGGATCCCTACGAGCAGTACTTC.